This T cell receptor (beta chain) was sequenced for a study of shared clonotypes between healthy human individuals (TCRdb year 2020). For the study in its entirety: Three men and two women, aged 18 to 49 years, made up the cohort. Blood TCR repertoires of roughly five healthy adults were deeply sequenced to estimate repertoire size and the extent of clonotype sharing between individuals. Libraries were prepared and TCR repertoires were sequenced by different laboratories using diverse techniques, in order to increase sequencing depth and limit assay-specific biases. Per donor, leukapheresis produced somewhere between about 0.94 and 9 billion PBMCs.

The CDR3 numbers 16 residues from cysteine through phenylalanine. CDR3 DNA only is kept here, 48 bases in frame from base 1. CDR1 and CDR2, looked up from the germline V gene, are SGDLS and YYNGEE. V was cut back by 4 bases and J by 0 bases, leaving a gap of 16 bases between them. Study-level results and caveats: Sampling was restricted to blood, and TCR repertoires in tissues likely differ from the TCR repertoires found in blood. Based on pairwise subsampling, the degree of clonotype sharing among donors was expected to be affected by sequencing depth. The genetic and exposure-history diversity represented was limited by the small number of donors.

TCR CDR3 regions were amplified from genomic DNA by multiplex PCR using the deep immunoSEQ assay. Extracted genomic DNA from each cell subset was spread evenly across all wells of several immunoSEQ 96-well plates, with each plate serving as a replicate. For unsorted PBMC, each replicate PCR was loaded with roughly 330 ng genomic DNA, equivalent to about 33,000 T cell genomes. Genomic DNA from unsorted PBMC was sequenced over ten immunoSEQ deep assay plates. The purified libraries were quantified using a Qubit 3.0 fluorometer, sized with a Bioanalyzer 2100, and then quantified again using the KAPA Library Quantification kit. A separate single-read 150-cycle Illumina NextSeq 550 flow cell was used to sequence each immunoSEQ 96-well plate. The authors processed their data as follows. Because only junctional sequences without quality scores were contained in the immunoSEQ output, filtering matching that applied to full-length reads could not be performed. To assign V/J genes and CDR3, sequences were annotated against IMGT germline references using PyIR, a Python wrapper for IgBLAST v1.9. Reads were filtered out if the reads had weak V/J assignments (E-value above 1e-6), no CDR3, stop codons, out-of-frame junctions, or ambiguous translated residues. V3J clonotypes were defined as sequences sharing the same inferred V gene, J gene, and CDR3 amino acid sequence. The percentage overlap between two repertoires was calculated by dividing the number of shared unique clonotypes by the size of the smaller repertoire. Richness of each repertoire was evaluated using RTK rarefaction, the Chao1 estimator, and Recon v2.1 estimates of unobserved clonotypes. TCRdb mirrors the immuneACCESS table, restricted to in-frame sequences. Some clones are absent from its copies; in checked studies, under half trace to an unresolved V gene, and the reason for the others is unknown. The DNA gave D and trimming, while V, J and clone size come from that table. The sample records about 470,000 clones, about four fifths of which are singletons. The top ten hold approximately 13% of the sample.

Donors were healthy HIV-negative adults with no recently reported acute infections or vaccinations. Every donor was a Caucasian adult residing in Nashville, Tennessee, USA. For unsorted samples, 75 million to 90 million PBMCs were counted, and genomic DNA was extracted using the QIAamp DNA Blood Mini kit. Blood was obtained by leukapheresis, after which PBMCs were separated by Ficoll-Histopaque density gradient centrifugation and cryopreserved in liquid nitrogen vapor phase. A word on this clone: What antigen it recognizes has not been identified. No quality values exist for individual bases; no much larger clone is one base distant.

The TCR was taken from a woman between 35 and 50 years old in good health. Some clones in this sample may be carry-over from other donors' samples. Specimen: PBMCs. The chain links TRBV9 with TRBJ2-5, with no reliable assignment of the D segment. The CDR3 sequence is CASSRGPRPHQETQYF. The nucleotide sequence reads as follows: TGTGCCAGCAGCCGTGGACCCCGCCCGCACCAAGAGACCCAGTACTTC.